The TCR beta chain under discussion was sequenced for a study of cytomegalovirus exposure and HLA in healthy donors. Study in general: Unique TCR beta sequences numbering 120 million or so came from 150 million to 200 million T cells in an earlier analysis. Findings of the study overall: Earlier analysis yielded a pattern in which most TCR beta V segments were productive about 87% or about 30% of the time.

A multiplex PCR was run with 60 Vbeta primers and 13 Jbeta primers. Sequencing was performed with immunoSEQ multiplex PCR; in TCRdb, only in-frame clones are kept and a portion is missing. The sample carries over 40,000 clones, around 60% recorded once. This CDR3 region has 14 residues. V was shortened by 4 bases and J by 6 bases, with 13 bases between the two germline ends. Germline lookup yields CDR1 PRHDT and CDR2 FYEKMQ (reference sequence). Worth noting for this clone: Its antigen is not known.

The V and J genes are TRBV13 and TRBJ2-1; D perhaps matches TRBD1 (5 bases). The source material was PBMCs. The receptor was derived from a man between 60 and 70 years old in good health and CMV-seropositive. The CDR3 DNA sequence: TGTGCCAGCAGCTCCATTGAGGACACCAATGAGCAGTTCTTC. It codes for CASSSIEDTNEQFF.